This record concerns one T cell receptor beta chain sequence. These data belong to a study of blood T cell repertoires in COVID-19. Study-level background: Samples representing acute and convalescent COVID-19 were sourced from the United States, Italy and Spain. PBMCs, B-cell-depleted T cells, or T cells were the source of the cDNA or gDNA that made up the material.

The V gene lost 6 bases and the J gene lost 0 bases, with 9 bases spanning the gap. The CDR3 is 13 amino acids. The germline CDR1 and CDR2 sequences are LNHNV and YYDKDF (reference sequence). Study processing details: Quantification of nucleated cells was approximated via reference gene primer amplification. Assay: immunoSEQ multiplex PCR; the TCRdb copy retains only in-frame clones and omits some. V, J and clone size were drawn from that table, and D and trimming were deduced from the DNA. The sample lists about 280,000 clones, 75% to 90% occurring once. The J gene is TRBJ2-7, the V gene TRBV15; D might be TRBD1 (6 bases). The sequenced sample was peripheral blood. This TCR was sampled from a woman aged 30 to 39 who had recovered from COVID-19. The CDR3 region has the DNA TGTGCCACCAGGGGGGCCAGCTCCTACGAGCAGTACTTC. It specifies CATRGASSYEQYF.